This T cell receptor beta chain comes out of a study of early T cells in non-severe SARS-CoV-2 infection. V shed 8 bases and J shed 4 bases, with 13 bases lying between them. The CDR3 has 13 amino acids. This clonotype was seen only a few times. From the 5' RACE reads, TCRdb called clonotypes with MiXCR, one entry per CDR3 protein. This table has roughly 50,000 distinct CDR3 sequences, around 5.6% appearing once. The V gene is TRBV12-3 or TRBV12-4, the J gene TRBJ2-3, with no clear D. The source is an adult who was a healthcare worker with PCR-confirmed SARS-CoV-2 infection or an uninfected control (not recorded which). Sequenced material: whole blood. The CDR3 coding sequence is TGTGCCAGCCGTTATGGCTCTTCAGATACGCAGTATTTT. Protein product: CASRYGSSDTQYF.